This T cell receptor beta chain stems from a study of tumor-infiltrating lymphocytes in primary liver carcinoma. Overall study: Spanning 4.2 to 10 cm, the tumors were T1-T3 N0M0. Findings and caveats of the study: It was tumor-adjacent and tumor-blood pairs that overlapped less than tumor region pairs did. Significantly greater top-250-clone fractions characterized tumors relative to blood (p = 0.039).

Trimming cost V 1 base and J 4 bases, with 14 bases left between them. The CDR3 has 16 amino acids. The germline V gene encodes CDR1 SGHAT and CDR2 FQNNGV. With respect to this clonotype: What it binds is not known. The CDR3 does not end in the conserved phenylalanine or tryptophan, so this is likely a read error.

Priming with a constant-region primer yielded TCR beta cDNA from 450 to 600 ng total RNA. Three nested multiplex PCR rounds of slightly modified ARM-PCR generated TCR beta libraries. TRBV1-TRBV30 forward primers paired with a C-beta reverse primer were used in the first two PCR rounds, which ran roughly 11 cycles each. TCRdb re-called the multiplex PCR reads with MiXCR, one entry per CDR3 protein. The table records tens of thousands of distinct CDR3 sequences, roughly 73% of them present only once. Unsorted bulk tissue (roughly 19-31 mg) underwent RNA and DNA co-extraction. Those patients suffered from chronic HBV infection and were treatment-naive.

The specimen sequenced was tumor-adjacent normal liver tissue. This receptor was identified in a woman in her 30s with primary liver carcinoma and hepatitis B virus infection. This rearrangement joins TRBV11-2 to TRBJ2-1; D may match TRBD1 or TRBD2 (5 bases each). The CDR3 reads CASSLGMGEWYNEQFL. CDR3 sequence (DNA): TGTGCCAGCAGCTTAGGGATGGGGGAGTGGTACAATGAGCAGTTCCTC.